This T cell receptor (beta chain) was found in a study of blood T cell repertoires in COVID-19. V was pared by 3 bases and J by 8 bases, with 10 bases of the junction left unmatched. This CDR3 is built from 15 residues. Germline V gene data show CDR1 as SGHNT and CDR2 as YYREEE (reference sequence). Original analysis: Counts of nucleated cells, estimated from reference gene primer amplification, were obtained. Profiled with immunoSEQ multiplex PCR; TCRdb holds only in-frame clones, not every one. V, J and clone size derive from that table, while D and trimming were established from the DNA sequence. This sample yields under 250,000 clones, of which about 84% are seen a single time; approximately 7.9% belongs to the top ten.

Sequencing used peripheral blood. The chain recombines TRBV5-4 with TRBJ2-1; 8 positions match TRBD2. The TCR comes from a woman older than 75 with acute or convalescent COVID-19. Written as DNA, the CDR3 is TGTGCCAGCAGCTCACGGGGGGGCCGTGGCGATGAGCAGTTCTTC. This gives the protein CASSSRGGRGDEQFF.